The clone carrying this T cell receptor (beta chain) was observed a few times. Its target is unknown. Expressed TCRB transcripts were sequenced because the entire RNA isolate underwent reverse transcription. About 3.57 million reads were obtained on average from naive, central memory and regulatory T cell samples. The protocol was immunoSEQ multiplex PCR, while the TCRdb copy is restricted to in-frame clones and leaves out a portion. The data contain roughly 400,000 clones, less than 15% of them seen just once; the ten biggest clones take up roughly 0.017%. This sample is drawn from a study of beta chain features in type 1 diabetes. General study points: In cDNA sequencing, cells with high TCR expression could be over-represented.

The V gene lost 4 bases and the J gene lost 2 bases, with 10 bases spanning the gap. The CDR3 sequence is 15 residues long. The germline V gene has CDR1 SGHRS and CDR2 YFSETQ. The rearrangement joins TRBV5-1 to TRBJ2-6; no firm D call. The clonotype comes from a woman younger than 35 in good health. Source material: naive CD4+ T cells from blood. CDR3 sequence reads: CASSHDMAGANVLTF. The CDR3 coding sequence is TGCGCCAGCAGCCACGACATGGCTGGGGCCAACGTCCTGACTTTC.